This entry lists 2 T cell receptor beta chains sequenced from one sample in a study of shared clonotypes between healthy human individuals. The assay was immunoSEQ multiplex PCR, and TCRdb's table has in-frame clones only and misses some. Counted here are 800,000 to 950,000 clones, about 96% occurring once; the ten biggest clones make up around 0.25%. Terminally differentiated effector memory CD45RA+ cells were left out of the naive CD8 fraction, which was CD45RO-negative and positively selected for CCR7. The source material was naive CD8+ T cells sorted from blood. Every receptor here comes from a man aged 25-45 years in good health.

This rearrangement joins TRBV6-1 to TRBJ2-2; the match to TRBD2 covers 10 bases. With V trimmed by 2 bases and J by 7 bases, 4 bases remained unmatched. The CDR3 length is 15 residues. CDR1 is MNHNS and CDR2 is SASEGT in the germline V gene. The CDR3 sequence: CASSELAGVVGELFF. DNA of the CDR3: TGTGCCAGCAGTGAACTAGCGGGAGTCGTCGGGGAGCTGTTTTTT.

The chain has TRBV6-6 and TRBJ2-7; TRBD1 agrees at 9 bases. V gave up 2 bases and J gave up 4 bases; unmatched junction bases: 3. Germline lookup yields CDR1 MNHNY and CDR2 SVGAGI (reference sequence). The length of the CDR3 is 14 residues. The CDR3 region is CASSYDRGGYEQYF. DNA for the CDR3: TGTGCCAGCAGTTACGACAGGGGGGGGTACGAGCAGTACTTC.